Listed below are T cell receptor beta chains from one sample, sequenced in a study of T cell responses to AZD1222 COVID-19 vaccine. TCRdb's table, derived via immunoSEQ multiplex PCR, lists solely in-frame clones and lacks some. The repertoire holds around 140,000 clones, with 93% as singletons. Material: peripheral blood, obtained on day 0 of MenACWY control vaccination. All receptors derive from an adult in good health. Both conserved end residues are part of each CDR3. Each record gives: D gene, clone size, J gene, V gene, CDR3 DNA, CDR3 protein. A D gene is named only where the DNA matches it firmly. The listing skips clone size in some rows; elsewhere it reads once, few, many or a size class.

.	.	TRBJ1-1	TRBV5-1	TGCGCCAGCAGCTTGGATGGCGGCGTCACTGAAGCTTTCTTT	CASSLDGGVTEAFF
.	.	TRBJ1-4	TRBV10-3	TGTGCCATCGGGACGACGGTCAATGAAAAACTGTTTTTT	CAIGTTVNEKLFF
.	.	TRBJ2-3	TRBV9	TGTGCCAGCAGTGGCTTTGGGGGGGGCACCACAGATACGCAGTATTTT	CASSGFGGGTTDTQYF
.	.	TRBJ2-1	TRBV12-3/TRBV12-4	TGTGCCAGCAGTTTAGCAAGTCCGGCAGAGCAGTTCTTC	CASSLASPAEQFF
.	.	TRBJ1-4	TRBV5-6	TGTGCCAGCAGGATCCAGTCTTCTAATGAAAAACTGTTTTTT	CASRIQSSNEKLFF
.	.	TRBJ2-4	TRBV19	TGTGCCAGTAGTATTTTCGGAGTAGCCAAAAACATTCAGTACTTC	CASSIFGVAKNIQYF
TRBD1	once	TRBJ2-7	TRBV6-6	TGTGCCAGCAGTCTGCGGCTCCGGGACAGCTTAAACCCTAGGTACGAGCAGTACTTC	CASSLRLRDSLNPRYEQYF
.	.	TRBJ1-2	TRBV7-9	TGTGCCAGCAGCCCGACAGCGGCCTATGGCTACACCTTC	CASSPTAAYGYTF
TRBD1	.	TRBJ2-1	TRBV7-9	TGTGCCAGCAGCACAACAGGGGGCTTCTCCTACAATGAGCAGTTCTTC	CASSTTGGFSYNEQFF
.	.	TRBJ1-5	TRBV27	TGTGCCAGCAGTTCACGGACGGGGTATAGCAATCAGCCCCAGCATTTT	CASSSRTGYSNQPQHF
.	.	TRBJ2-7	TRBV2	TGTGCCAGCAGTGAAATTCGAGGGAGCAAATACGAGCAGTACTTC	CASSEIRGSKYEQYF
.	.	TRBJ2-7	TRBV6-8	TGTGCCAGCAGCCGGGGGGCTAGGGAGCAGTACTTC	CASSRGAREQYF
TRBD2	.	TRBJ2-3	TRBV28	TGTGCCAGCAGCCGAACCGGGACTAGTTTCCCAGATACGCAGTATTTT	CASSRTGTSFPDTQYF
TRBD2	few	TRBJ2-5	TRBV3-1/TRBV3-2	TGTGCCAGCAGCCCGGGGGGCGGGAGGGCCCAAGAGACCCAGTACTTC	CASSPGGGRAQETQYF
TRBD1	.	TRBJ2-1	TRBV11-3	TGTGCCAGCAGCTTAGTTTTGGGACCAGGGGGCCTTCACAATGAGCAGTTCTTC	CASSLVLGPGGLHNEQFF
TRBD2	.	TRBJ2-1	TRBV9	TGTGCCAGCAGCGAGGGGGGACTAGCGGCTTACAATGAGCAGTTCTTC	CASSEGGLAAYNEQFF
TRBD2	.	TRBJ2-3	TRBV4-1	TGCGCCAGCAGCCAAGAACTGCGGGGGGGCACAGATACGCAGTATTTT	CASSQELRGGTDTQYF
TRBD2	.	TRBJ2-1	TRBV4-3	TGCGCCAGCAGCCAAGAAACGGCTAGCGGGGACCGCTCCTACAATGAGCAGTTCTTC	CASSQETASGDRSYNEQFF
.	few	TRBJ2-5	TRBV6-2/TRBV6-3	TGTGCCAGCAGACCTTGGTGGGGGGATTTGGAGACCCAGTACTTC	CASRPWWGDLETQYF
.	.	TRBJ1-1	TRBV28	TGTGCCAGCAGTTTTGCCCAGGACGCTACTGAAGCTTTCTTT	CASSFAQDATEAFF
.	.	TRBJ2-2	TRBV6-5	TGTGCCAGCAGTTACGCTCGGGGGCCCGGGGAGCTGTTTTTT	CASSYARGPGELFF
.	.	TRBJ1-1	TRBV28	TGTGCCAGCAGTTTATACCGCGGGCTGGGAACTGAAGCTTTCTTT	CASSLYRGLGTEAFF
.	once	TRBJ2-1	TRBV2	TGTGCCAGCAGAGGAAACCGCCCATACAATGAGCAGTTCTTC	CASRGNRPYNEQFF